Shown below are 8 T cell receptor beta chains from a single sample sequenced in a study of blood T cells in healthy people across ages. The authors ran a second PCR of 7 to 11 cycles using a sample-barcoded 5' primer and a J-beta primer mix. Via MiXCR, TCRdb re-called the 5' RACE reads, giving one row per CDR3 protein. The data show 2 million or so distinct CDR3 sequences, with 40% to 55% seen just once and less than 2.5% held by the top ten. Input material: blood. These receptors originate from a woman between 40 and 55 years old in good health.

This chain connects TRBV20-1 to TRBJ2-1; D might be TRBD1 (5 bases). Germline CDR1 and CDR2: DFQATT and SNEGSKA (reference sequence). The CDR3 extends over 14 amino acids. Trimming pared 0 bases from V and 6 bases from J, leaving 12 bases between. CDR3 in DNA: TGCAGTGCTAGAGATTCCACAGGAAGCAATGAGCAGTTCTTC. Its protein is CSARDSTGSNEQFF.

V is TRBV25-1 and J is TRBJ1-3; 9 nucleotides agree with TRBD1. The CDR3 is made up of 18 amino acids. Germline V gives CDR1 MGHDK, CDR2 SYGVNS. Losses at the gene ends were 0 bases for V and 0 bases for J; bases not matched to a gene: 6. The CDR3: CASSEYWDRESSGNTIYF. The CDR3 bases are TGTGCCAGCAGTGAATATTGGGACAGGGAATCCTCTGGAAACACCATATATTTT.

The chain carries TRBV20-1 and TRBJ1-4; D remains ambiguous. Trimming left V 3 bases short and J 5 bases short, with 13 bases between. The CDR3 is 14 amino acids. Germline V CDR1 and CDR2: DFQATT, SNEGSKA (reference sequence). CDR3 nucleotides: TGCAGTGCTAGCCAAGGAGTGACGAATGAAAAACTGTTTTTT. This gives the protein CSASQGVTNEKLFF.

The chain uses TRBV20-1 and TRBJ2-7, with no clear D. The DNA end is more similar to TRBJ2-5, so the J call may be wrong. The germline V gene has CDR1 DFQATT and CDR2 SNEGSKA (reference sequence). The CDR3 is made up of 11 amino acids. The CDR3 nucleotides are TGCAGTGCCCCCCAACAAGAGACCCAGTACTTC. It translates to CSAPQQETQYF.

V gene TRBV2 combines with J gene TRBJ2-6; D might be TRBD2 (7 bases). This CDR3 has 19 amino acids. Germline V CDR1 and CDR2: SNHLY, FYNNEI. V was pared by 1 base and J by 0 bases, with 16 bases between. In nucleotides, the CDR3 is TGTGCCAGCAGTGAAGTACGGGGGGCCTCGAACTCTGGGGCCAACGTCCTGACTTTC. Its protein is CASSEVRGASNSGANVLTF.

The CDR3 protein is CASNRQTTNEKLFF. The CDR3, as DNA: TGTGCCAGCAACCGACAGACAACTAATGAAAAACTGTTTTTT. The chain links TRBV2 to TRBJ1-4, with TRBD1 as a possible D gene (5 bases). V was cut by 7 bases and J by 0 bases, with 9 bases left in between. The CDR3 has 14 residues. Germline loops: CDR1 SNHLY, CDR2 FYNNEI.

This clonotype came up many times. The CDR3 protein is CSVEDPLDVETQYF. CDR3 bases: TGCAGCGTTGAGGACCCACTCGATGTAGAGACCCAGTACTTC. This chain uses TRBV29-1 with TRBJ2-5; no clear D. Germline V gene sequence: CDR1 SQVTM, CDR2 ANQGSEA. The CDR3 has 14 residues. Trimming shortened V by 3 bases and J by 4 bases, and 15 bases separated the two germline ends.

The V gene is TRBV28, the J gene TRBJ1-1; TRBD1 agrees at 9 bases. This CDR3 is built from 14 residues. Germline V lookup: CDR1 MDHEN, CDR2 SYDVKM. The junction had 7 bases not matched to a gene; V was cut back by 7 bases and J by 4 bases. CDR3 sequence: CASNEQGASTEAFF. As DNA, the CDR3 is TGTGCCAGCAACGAACAGGGGGCGAGCACTGAAGCTTTCTTT.